Below, 27 T cell receptor beta chains from the same sample are listed, as sequenced in a study of blood T cells in healthy people across ages. Primed by a sample-barcoded 5' primer and a J-beta primer mix, a second PCR proceeded for about 6 to 12 cycles. MiXCR, run by TCRdb on the 5' RACE reads, gives a single entry per CDR3 protein. The sample shows hundreds of thousands of distinct CDR3 sequences, approximately 52% of them seen only once. What was sequenced was blood. The receptors come from a woman at least 80 years old in good health.

This clonotype was observed a handful of times. The chain has TRBV29-1 and TRBJ2-1, with 8 nucleotides matching TRBD1. The V gene end was trimmed by 7 bases and the J gene end by 7 bases; junction bases not matched to a gene: 6. This CDR3 has 12 amino acids. CDR1 and CDR2 from the germline V gene are SQVTM and ANQGSEA. CDR3 coding DNA: TGCAGCGCCGACAGGGGCGGGAATGAGCAGTTCTTC. Protein sequence: CSADRGGNEQFF.

This chain connects TRBV15 to TRBJ2-4, with unresolved D. The DNA matches TRBJ2-7 better at its end, which makes the J call doubtful. This CDR3 region has 13 residues. From germline, CDR1 is LNHNV and CDR2 YYDKDF (reference sequence). In nucleotides, the CDR3 is TGTGCCACCAGCAGGGCCCCCTCCCTCGAGCAGTACTTC. This gives the protein CATSRAPSLEQYF.

This clonotype was picked up one time. The chain combines TRBV6-4 with TRBJ2-2; possibly TRBD2 for D (6 bases). The length of the CDR3 is 14 residues. Trimming cost V 2 bases and J 3 bases, with 7 bases left between them. Germline CDR1 is MRHNA and CDR2 is SNTAGT. CDR3 loop: CASSDREDTGELFF. CDR3 DNA: TGTGCCAGCAGTGACAGGGAGGACACCGGGGAGCTGTTTTTT.

Worth noting for this clonotype: A read error may explain this, as a much larger clone is one base away. The chain recombines TRBV29-1 with TRBJ2-4; 7 bases map to TRBD2. The CDR3 length is 12 residues. Germline V CDR1 and CDR2: SQVTM, ANQGSEA. Trimming at V came to 6 bases and at J to 13 bases, leaving 12 bases not matched to a gene. The DNA for the CDR3 is TGCAGCGTCACCGGACTAGTGTCTGAGCAGTACTTC. Its translation is CSVTGLVSEQYF. The whole variable domain, remainder taken from reference TRBV29-1 and TRBJ2-4, is SAVISQKPSRDICQRGTSLTIQCQVDSQVTMMFWYRQQPGQSLTLIATANQGSEATYESGFVIDKFPISRPNLTFSTLTVSNMSPEDSSIYLCSVTGLVSEQYFGAGTRLSVL.

This chain links TRBV12-3 or TRBV12-4 with TRBJ1-6, with unresolved D. The CDR3 sequence is 14 residues long. V lost 0 bases, J lost 7 bases, and 7 bases lay in between. The CDR3 DNA sequence: TGTGCCAGCAGTTTAGCAGGAATCAATTCACCCCTCCACTTT. Encoded protein: CASSLAGINSPLHF.

This clonotype was detected only a few times. The chain employs TRBV12-3 or TRBV12-4 and TRBJ1-5; 12 nucleotides match TRBD1. The CDR3 runs 16 residues. Trimming removed 3 bases from V and 5 bases from J; junction bases left unmatched: 5. This CDR3 is CASSFGRDRGHQPQHF. DNA for the CDR3: TGTGCCAGCAGTTTTGGTCGGGACAGGGGGCATCAGCCCCAGCATTTT.

In this sample, this clonotype turned up a few times. This chain joins TRBV7-2 and TRBJ2-7; TRBD2 aligns across 9 bases. CDR1 is SGHTA, CDR2 FQGNSA, per germline. The CDR3 is made up of 15 amino acids. V lost 5 bases, J lost 3 bases, and 8 bases stayed unmatched. DNA for the CDR3: TGTGCCAGCAGCCGTCATAGCGGGAGCTTCTACGAGCAGTACTTC. It is translated as CASSRHSGSFYEQYF.

This clonotype appeared a few times. V and J are TRBV20-1 and TRBJ1-5; no clear D. Germline V gene sequence: CDR1 DFQATT, CDR2 SNEGSKA (reference sequence). This CDR3 is built from 11 residues. The ends were cut back, 1 base at V and 7 bases at J, with 5 bases in the middle. The CDR3 here is CSARVGQPQHF. In DNA, the CDR3 is TGCAGTGCTAGAGTGGGGCAGCCCCAGCATTTT.

This sequence joins TRBV6-6 and TRBJ1-2; perhaps TRBD1 as D (5 bases). Germline V lookup: CDR1 MNHNY, CDR2 SVGAGI (reference sequence). Trimming pared 6 bases from V and 0 bases from J, leaving 14 bases between. The length of the CDR3 is 15 residues. In nucleotides, the CDR3 is TGTGCCAGCAGACCGGGGACCGCAGCTAACTATGGCTACACCTTC. This codes for CASRPGTAANYGYTF.

This clonotype came up many times. The chain uses TRBV28 and TRBJ2-5, with TRBD1 matching over 7 bases. Germline V lookup: CDR1 MDHEN, CDR2 SYDVKM. This CDR3 is 14 amino acids long. V shed 6 bases, J shed 2 bases, and the junction held 6 bases outside the gene matches. In nucleotides, the CDR3 is TGTGCCAGCAGCTGGGGACAGCTACAAGAGACCCAGTACTTC. It is translated as CASSWGQLQETQYF. Variable domain in full (rest from reference TRBV28 and TRBJ2-5): DVKVTQSSRYLVKRTGEKVFLECVQDMDHENMFWYRQDPGLGLRLIYFSYDVKMKEKGDIPEGYSVSREKKERFSLILESASTNQTSMYLCASSWGQLQETQYFGPGTRLLVL.

The CDR3 coding sequence is TGTGCCAGCAGTACGCCGGGACCCCGCGGTTCACCCCTCCACTTT. Translated, it gives CASSTPGPRGSPLHF. The V gene is TRBV27, the J gene TRBJ1-6; possibly TRBD1 for D (5 bases). Trimming cost V 5 bases and J 9 bases, with 17 bases left between them. Germline V gives CDR1 MNHEY, CDR2 SMNVEV (reference sequence). The CDR3 totals 15 residues.

This clonotype has ten or more counts. This CDR3 is CASSDFSGGNQPQHF. DNA for the CDR3: TGTGCCAGCAGTGATTTTTCCGGTGGCAATCAGCCCCAGCATTTT. J is TRBJ1-5 and V is TRBV12-3 or TRBV12-4; D remains unclear. Trimming cost V 5 bases and J 2 bases, with 13 bases left between them. This CDR3 is built from 15 residues.

This clonotype was detected a few times. The gene calls are TRBV20-1 and TRBJ1-2; 10 bases are shared with TRBD1. Germline lookup yields CDR1 DFQATT and CDR2 SNEGSKA (reference sequence). J was trimmed by 8 bases and V by 4 bases; bases with no gene match: 16. The CDR3 length is 16 residues. In DNA, the CDR3 is TGCAGTGCTACACCGAACCGGGACAGGGGAGGAGAAGGCTACACCTTC. It encodes CSATPNRDRGGEGYTF.

This clonotype was detected ten times or more. The chain uses TRBV6-6 and TRBJ1-2; a possible D gene is TRBD1 (6 bases). Trimming pared 2 bases from V and 1 base from J, leaving 11 bases between. Germline CDR1 is MNHNY and CDR2 is SVGAGI (reference sequence). The CDR3 runs 15 residues. CDR3 nucleotide sequence: TGTGCCAGCAGTTACCCAGGGGACGGTAACTATGGCTACACCTTC. Amino acids: CASSYPGDGNYGYTF.

J is TRBJ2-7 and V is TRBV4-3, with 8 bases matching TRBD1. The V gene's germline CDR1 is LGHNA and CDR2 YSLEER. Unmatched junction bases numbered 16, after V lost 3 bases and J lost 6 bases. The length of the CDR3 is 17 residues. CDR3 sequence: CASSHHPTWTGSGEQYF. The CDR3 DNA reads as TGCGCCAGCAGCCACCATCCCACCTGGACAGGGTCTGGCGAGCAGTACTTC.

Turning to this clonotype: A junction end diverges from the germline sequence, so it may reflect a read error. The chain joins TRBV4-3 to TRBJ1-2; D is perhaps TRBD1 (6 bases). This CDR3 spans 15 amino acids. CDR1 is LGHNA and CDR2 is YSLEER in the germline V gene. The CDR3 region has the DNA TGCGCCAGCAGCGAAGAGGACAGCCGATACTATGGCTACACCTTC. As protein: CASSEEDSRYYGYTF.

A note on this clonotype: This may come from a read error, since a much larger clone is one base off. The chain links TRBV28 to TRBJ2-7, with 9 bases that match TRBD2. The CDR3 contains 15 residues. Germline CDR1 is MDHEN and CDR2 is SYDVKM. The CDR3 DNA sequence: TGTGCCAGCAGTGAGACCGGGACTAGCTCCTACGAGCGGTACTTC. It codes for CASSETGTSSYERYF.

This clonotype was observed a handful of times. The J gene is TRBJ1-1, the V gene TRBV9, with a tentative D call TRBD1 (6 bases). Looked up from germline, CDR1 is SGDLS and CDR2 is YYNGEE. There are 14 residues in the CDR3. The germline V and J ends were trimmed by 4 bases and 1 base, with 11 bases remaining between them. The CDR3 bases are TGTGCCAGCAGCAAATACAGGGAGAACACTGAAGCTTTCTTT. Translating gives CASSKYRENTEAFF.

In regard to this clonotype: This may stem from a read error, because a much larger clone lies one nucleotide away. This rearrangement joins TRBV12-3 or TRBV12-4 to TRBJ2-5; 10 bases map to TRBD2. V was pared by 6 bases and J by 11 bases, with 18 bases of the junction left unmatched. This CDR3 contains 16 residues. Here the CDR3 DNA reads TGTGCCAGCAGCACGGTCCCGGCTAGCGGGAGCCATGAGCAGTACTTC. Its protein is CASSTVPASGSHEQYF.

In its sample, this clonotype was seen a few times. V and J are TRBV7-2 and TRBJ1-1, with TRBD1 identical over 7 bases. From germline, CDR1 is SGHTA and CDR2 FQGNSA. The V gene end was trimmed by 4 bases and the J gene end by 8 bases; junction bases not matched to a gene: 7. The CDR3 runs 13 residues. The CDR3 is CASSSTGACEAFF. In nucleotides, the CDR3 is TGTGCCAGCAGCTCAACAGGGGCCTGCGAAGCTTTCTTT.

This clonotype has a handful of counts. The rearrangement joins TRBV4-1 to TRBJ2-7, with D perhaps being TRBD1 or TRBD2 (5 bases each). V was pared by 4 bases and J by 7 bases, with 14 bases between. The CDR3 contains 13 residues. Germline CDR1 and CDR2: MGHRA and YSYEKL. CDR3 nucleotides: TGCGCCAGCAGCCGGGACCCCCACAATGAGCAGTACTTC. Its translation: CASSRDPHNEQYF.

The rearrangement links TRBV3-1 to TRBJ1-2; no clear D. Per germline, CDR1 LGHDT and CDR2 YNNKEL (reference sequence). The length of the CDR3 is 14 residues. The V gene lost 5 bases and the J gene lost 4 bases, with 14 bases spanning the gap. The CDR3 loop reads CASSSRGFAYGYTF. DNA for the CDR3: TGTGCCAGCAGCTCTCGGGGTTTCGCCTATGGCTACACCTTC.

The rearrangement uses TRBV6-1 and TRBJ1-5, with D unresolved. The CDR3 totals 16 residues. V was trimmed by 6 bases and J by 0 bases, leaving 15 bases between them. Germline assignment: CDR1 MNHNS and CDR2 SASEGT. CDR3 region: CASSGPPPYSNQPQHF. In nucleotides, the CDR3 is TGTGCCAGCAGCGGCCCCCCGCCCTATAGCAATCAGCCCCAGCATTTT.

This CDR3 reads CASSQERRGPLYNEQFF. The CDR3 bases are TGTGCCAGCAGCCAAGAGAGGCGGGGGCCTCTGTACAATGAGCAGTTCTTC. The gene calls are TRBV3-1 and TRBJ2-1; tentatively, D is TRBD2 (7 bases). CDR1 and CDR2 (germline): LGHDT, YNNKEL (reference sequence). The CDR3 loop spans 17 amino acids. V dropped 0 bases and J dropped 4 bases, with 16 bases sitting between them.

The CDR3 DNA reads as TGTGCCAGCAGCCAAGAGGATAGGAGGGATACGCAGTATTTT. It codes for CASSQEDRRDTQYF. The rearrangement links TRBV4-2 to TRBJ2-3; D perhaps matches TRBD2 (5 bases). The CDR3 is 14 residues long. CDR1 LGHNA and CDR2 YNFKEQ come from the germline V gene. V was pared by 0 bases and J by 6 bases, with 10 bases between.

The V gene is TRBV20-1, the J gene TRBJ2-7; TRBD1 is a possible D gene (5 bases). The CDR3 spans 13 residues. V gave up 6 bases and J gave up 6 bases, with 18 bases separating them. Looked up from germline, CDR1 is DFQATT and CDR2 is SNEGSKA (reference sequence). In DNA, the CDR3 is TGCAGTGCAACCAGGGTTTCAATCCCCGAGCAGTACTTC. Protein: CSATRVSIPEQYF.

The J gene is TRBJ2-5, the V gene TRBV7-9; D possibly matches TRBD1 or TRBD2 (5 bases each). The J call may be incorrect, as the DNA end agrees better with TRBJ2-7. This CDR3 has 12 residues. Germline V gene sequence: CDR1 SEHNR, CDR2 FQNEAQ (reference sequence). The CDR3, as DNA: TGTGCCAGCAGCCCCTCTGGGGGCGAGCAGTACTTC. It yields the protein CASSPSGGEQYF.